This T cell receptor (beta chain) was recorded in a study of blood T cell repertoires in COVID-19. Produced via immunoSEQ multiplex PCR; TCRdb's table is partial and in-frame only. The sample includes 200,000 to 300,000 clones, approximately 86% of them seen just once. CDR1 is LGHDT and CDR2 is YNNKEL in the germline V gene (reference sequence). V gave up 1 base and J gave up 2 bases, with 11 bases separating them. This CDR3 comprises 15 residues. The rearrangement uses TRBV3-1 (or the pseudogene TRBV3-2) and TRBJ1-2; D not certain. Sample: peripheral blood. The TCR sequence derives from a woman in her sixties or seventies with COVID-19, enrolled during active disease. This chain's CDR3 is CASSQVSRFNYGYTF. Here the CDR3 DNA reads TGTGCCAGCAGCCAAGTAAGCAGGTTCAACTATGGCTACACCTTC.